This is a list of T cell receptor beta chains from one sample in a study of breast tumors, draining lymph nodes, adjacent tissues. TCRdb independently ran MiXCR on the multiplex PCR reads; one entry per CDR3 protein. This sample carries some 200,000 distinct CDR3 sequences, 30% to 40% of them seen once, and the ten largest clones take roughly 4%. The material sequenced was axillary lymph node tissue. The source of these receptors is a female donor with breast cancer. Some clones in this sample may be carry-over from other donors' samples. Both conserved end residues are part of each CDR3. A D gene is named only where the DNA matches it firmly. Clone size is stated in some rows and not others, as once, few, many or a class when expanded.

>TRBJ2-7|many|NA|TRBV5-1
TGCGCCAGCAGAACTGGACAGACCTACGAGCAGTACTTC
CASRTGQTYEQYF
>TRBJ2-2|NA|TRBD1|TRBV20-1
TGCAGTGCTAGATCCGGGACAGCGAACACCGGGGAGCTGTTTTTT
CSARSGTANTGELFF
>TRBJ1-4|many|TRBD1|TRBV2
TGTGCCAGCAGCACCGGGACAGGCTATGAAAAACTGTTTTTT
CASSTGTGYEKLFF
>TRBJ2-5|many|TRBD2|TRBV7-8
TGTGCCAGCAGCTCAAGGGAAGGACTAGCGGGAGTGGCCCAGTACTTC
CASSSREGLAGVAQYF
>TRBJ2-2|NA|TRBD1|TRBV25-1
TGTGCCAGCAGTGCTAGAAACGCCGGGACAGGGAGCGCCGGGGAGCTGTTTTTT
CASSARNAGTGSAGELFF
>TRBJ1-3|many|TRBD1|TRBV7-2
TGTGCCAGCAGCTTAGTCCAGGGGGACACCATATATTTT
CASSLVQGDTIYF
>TRBJ1-2|many|NA|TRBV7-2
TGTGCCAGCAGCTTACCCTACCCGGGACTTTCTTATGGCTACACCTTC
CASSLPYPGLSYGYTF
>TRBJ2-3|many|NA|TRBV19
TGTGCCAGTCGGCCTAGCCCCGACACAGATACGCAGTATTTT
CASRPSPDTDTQYF
>TRBJ2-3|NA|TRBD1|TRBV15
TGTGCCACCAGCAGAGATATAAGTCAGGGGGCGCGCCCAGATACGCAGTATTTT
CATSRDISQGARPDTQYF
>TRBJ1-1|NA|NA|TRBV5-5
TGTGCCAGCAGCTTGAAGTCCGGGTCAATGGCTTTCTTT
CASSLKSGSMAFF
>TRBJ1-1|few|TRBD1|TRBV20-1
TGCAGTGCTGTCGACAGGGCCGATGGCACTGAGGCTTTCTTT
CSAVDRADGTEAFF
>TRBJ1-2|NA|NA|TRBV20-1
TGCAGTGCTAGAGATTTAGGGAGACAGGCCTTCTATGGCTACACCTTC
CSARDLGRQAFYGYTF
>TRBJ1-2|many|TRBD1|TRBV7-8
TGTGCCAGCAGCTTAACAGGGGGCTATGGCTACACCTTC
CASSLTGGYGYTF
>TRBJ2-1|many|TRBD2|TRBV9
TGTGCCAGCAGCGCCCGACTAGCGGGGGGGGACAATGAGCAGTTCTTC
CASSARLAGGDNEQFF
>TRBJ1-6|many|NA|TRBV20-1
TGCAGTGCCGAAGGGACTCCTAATTCACCCCTCCACTTT
CSAEGTPNSPLHF
>TRBJ1-5|many|NA|TRBV5-5
TGTGCCAGCAGCTTGAGTTTACAGGGTAATCAGCCCCAGCATTTT
CASSLSLQGNQPQHF
>TRBJ2-1|NA|TRBD2|TRBV7-9
TGTGCCAGCAGCTGGACTAGCAGCAACAATGTGCAATTCTTC
CASSWTSSNNVQFF
>TRBJ2-7|NA|NA|TRBV6-1
TGTGCCAGCGGCCAAATCTCCTACGAGCAGTACTTC
CASGQISYEQYF
>TRBJ2-1|many|TRBD2|TRBV12-3/TRBV12-4
TGTGCCACACGGTGGAGTAGCGGGAGCAATGAGCAGTTCTTC
CATRWSSGSNEQFF
>TRBJ1-4|many|NA|TRBV2
TGTGCCAGCAGTCTGCAGGACAGAGCAACTAATGAAAAACTGTTTTTT
CASSLQDRATNEKLFF
>TRBJ2-7|many|NA|TRBV12-3/TRBV12-4
TGTGCCAGCAGTTTACTGGGACCCTACGAGCAGTACTTC
CASSLLGPYEQYF
>TRBJ2-5|many|TRBD2|TRBV12-3/TRBV12-4
TGTGCCAGCAGTCCGGGACTAGCGGCGGCGACCCAGTACTTC
CASSPGLAAATQYF